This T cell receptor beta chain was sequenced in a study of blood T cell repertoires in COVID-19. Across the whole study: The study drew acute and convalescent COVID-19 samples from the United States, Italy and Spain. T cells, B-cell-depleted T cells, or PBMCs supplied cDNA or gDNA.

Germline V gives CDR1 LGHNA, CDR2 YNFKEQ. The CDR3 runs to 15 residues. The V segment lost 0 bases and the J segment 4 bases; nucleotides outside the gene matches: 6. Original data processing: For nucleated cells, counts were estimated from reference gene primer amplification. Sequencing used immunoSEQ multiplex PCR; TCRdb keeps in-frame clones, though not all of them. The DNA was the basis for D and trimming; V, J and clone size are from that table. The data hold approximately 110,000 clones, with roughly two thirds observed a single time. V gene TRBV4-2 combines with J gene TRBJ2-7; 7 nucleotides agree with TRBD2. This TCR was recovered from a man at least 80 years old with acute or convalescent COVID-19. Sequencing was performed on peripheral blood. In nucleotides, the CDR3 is TGTGCCAGCAGCCAAGAGGTAGCGGGTAATTACGAGCAGTACTTC. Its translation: CASSQEVAGNYEQYF.